The 21 T cell receptor beta chains presented below share a single source sample, sequenced in a study of neoadjuvant nivolumab and ipilimumab in lung cancer. Assay: immunoSEQ multiplex PCR; the TCRdb copy retains only in-frame clones and omits some. In the table there are roughly 9,900 clones, roughly four fifths of which are singletons. The specimen was peripheral blood, collected before neoadjuvant nivolumab, alone or with ipilimumab. The origin of the receptors is an adult with non-small cell lung cancer.

The gene calls are TRBV18 and TRBJ2-5; 7 bases match TRBD1. Per the germline V gene, CDR1 is KGHSH and CDR2 is LQKENI. The trim removed 6 bases at V and 5 bases at J, leaving 12 bases unmatched. CDR3 size: 15 residues. The CDR3 here is CASSPADRTKETQYF. In DNA, the CDR3 is TGTGCCAGCTCCCCCGCGGACAGGACCAAGGAGACCCAGTACTTC. Complete variable domain (other parts from reference TRBV18 and TRBJ2-5): NAGVMQNPRHLVRRRGQEARLRCSPMKGHSHVYWYRQLPEEGLKFMVYLQKENIIDESGMPKERFSAEFPKEGPSILRIQQVVRGDSAAYFCASSPADRTKETQYFGPGTRLLVL.

This chain uses TRBV5-8 with TRBJ2-7; 11 bases are a match to TRBD2. The V segment lost 1 base and the J segment 2 bases; nucleotides outside the gene matches: 5. There are 16 residues in the CDR3. The germline V gene encodes CDR1 SGHTS and CDR2 YDEGEE. This CDR3 is CASSLFTSGGPYEQYF. For the CDR3, the DNA is TGTGCCAGCAGCTTGTTTACTAGCGGGGGCCCCTACGAGCAGTACTTC.

This rearrangement joins TRBV2 to TRBJ1-5; D is ambiguous. V was clipped by 7 bases and J by 7 bases, with 11 bases between them. This CDR3 contains 12 residues. Germline loops: CDR1 SNHLY, CDR2 FYNNEI. The CDR3 DNA is TGTGCCAGCAATAAGGGTACGCAGCCCCAGCATTTT. Translating gives CASNKGTQPQHF.

The DNA for the CDR3 is TGTGCCAGCAGTGCCTCGGCCTCTGGGGCCAACGTCCTGACTTTC. It translates to CASSASASGANVLTF. This chain connects TRBV2 to TRBJ2-6; D remains unclear. Germline CDR1 reads SNHLY; CDR2 reads FYNNEI. V was pared by 4 bases and J by 0 bases, with 7 bases between. This CDR3 spans 15 amino acids.

J is TRBJ2-1 and V is TRBV6-1; D tentatively fits TRBD1 or TRBD2 (5 bases each). The CDR3 contains 14 residues. Germline V gene lookup returns CDR1 MNHNS and CDR2 SASEGT. The V gene lost 6 bases and the J gene lost 0 bases, with 9 bases spanning the gap. The DNA for the CDR3 is TGTGCCAGCAGCCGGGGCAGCTCCTACAATGAGCAGTTCTTC. Its translation is CASSRGSSYNEQFF.

The rearrangement uses TRBV5-1 and TRBJ2-7; 7 bases align to TRBD1. CDR3 length equals 15 residues. Trimming at V came to 0 bases and at J to 0 bases, leaving 3 bases not matched to a gene. Germline CDR1 reads SGHRS; CDR2 reads YFSETQ. The CDR3 DNA follows: TGCGCCAGCAGCTTGGGGGGACAGAGCTCCTACGAGCAGTACTTC. This sequence encodes CASSLGGQSSYEQYF. Complete variable domain (other parts from reference TRBV5-1 and TRBJ2-7): KAGVTQTPRYLIKTRGQQVTLSCSPISGHRSVSWYQQTPGQGLQFLFEYFSETQRNKGNFPGRFSGRQFSNSRSEMNVSTLELGDSALYLCASSLGGQSSYEQYFGPGTRLTVT.

The rearrangement joins TRBV7-9 to TRBJ1-4; 7 nucleotides line up with TRBD1. Looked up from germline, CDR1 is SEHNR and CDR2 is FQNEAQ (reference sequence). J was trimmed by 7 bases and V by 1 base; bases with no gene match: 6. The CDR3 length is 15 residues. CDR3 coding DNA: TGTGCCAGCAGCTTAGGAGGGGGCAGGAGTGAAAAACTGTTTTTT. Translated, it gives CASSLGGGRSEKLFF. Full variable domain (outside the CDR3, taken from reference TRBV7-9 and TRBJ1-4): DTGVSQNPRHKITKRGQNVTFRCDPISEHNRLYWYRQTLGQGPEFLTYFQNEAQLEKSRLLSDRFSAERPKGSFSTLEIQRTEQGDSAMYLCASSLGGGRSEKLFFGSGTQLSVL.

The rearrangement joins TRBV15 to TRBJ2-1; the match to TRBD2 covers 10 bases. CDR3 length equals 16 residues. The germline CDR1 and CDR2 sequences are LNHNV and YYDKDF (reference sequence). J lost 7 bases, V lost 3 bases, and 9 bases had no gene match. The CDR3 sequence: CATSSDLAGEGNEQFF. Written as DNA, the CDR3 is TGTGCCACCAGCAGCGATCTAGCGGGAGAAGGGAATGAGCAGTTCTTC.

The chain couples TRBV9 to TRBJ2-3, with D possibly matching TRBD1 (5 bases). The CDR3 runs 13 residues. Germline V gene sequence: CDR1 SGDLS, CDR2 YYNGEE. Trimming stripped 0 bases from V and 5 bases from J, with 7 bases between. The CDR3 DNA is TGTGCCAGCAGCGTAGGGGGCGAAGATACGCAGTATTTT. Translated, it gives CASSVGGEDTQYF.

The rearrangement links TRBV5-4 to TRBJ2-7, with D uncertain. This CDR3 is built from 13 residues. CDR1 is SGHNT and CDR2 is YYREEE in the germline V gene (reference sequence). The ends were cut back, 0 bases at V and 7 bases at J, with 11 bases in the middle. The CDR3 sequence: CASSLGPREEQYF. CDR3 DNA: TGTGCCAGCAGCTTGGGCCCCCGCGAGGAGCAGTACTTC.

This clone is classed as medium-sized (0.01 to 0.1%). J is TRBJ2-7 and V is TRBV27; D is perhaps TRBD1 (7 bases). The CDR3 sequence is 12 residues long. The germline V and J ends were trimmed by 5 bases and 6 bases, with 11 bases remaining between them. Germline V gives CDR1 MNHEY, CDR2 SMNVEV (reference sequence). The CDR3 bases are TGTGCCAGCAGTCCCCAGGGGGGCGAGCAGTACTTC. As protein: CASSPQGGEQYF.

The genes are TRBV5-1 and TRBJ2-7; tentative D call: TRBD1 (6 bases). Trimming shortened V by 1 base and J by 3 bases, and 17 bases separated the two germline ends. In germline, CDR1 is SGHRS, CDR2 YFSETQ. The CDR3 totals 16 residues. The CDR3 DNA follows: TGCGCCAGCAGCTTGAGTTGGGGGACACAAGGCTACGAGCAGTACTTC. Translation: CASSLSWGTQGYEQYF.

This chain joins TRBV28 and TRBJ2-7; D may be TRBD1 (5 bases). The CDR3 runs 14 residues. CDR1 and CDR2 (germline): MDHEN, SYDVKM. The V end lost 7 bases, the J end lost 0 bases, and 13 bases lay between the germline ends. The CDR3 loop is CASILGAFSYEQYF. The CDR3 DNA reads as TGTGCCAGCATCTTAGGGGCGTTCTCCTACGAGCAGTACTTC.

The chain combines TRBV5-1 with TRBJ2-5, with 7 bases lining up with TRBD1. CDR1 SGHRS and CDR2 YFSETQ come from the germline V gene. The V segment lost 4 bases and the J segment 3 bases; nucleotides outside the gene matches: 6. The CDR3 sequence is 14 residues long. The CDR3 region has the DNA TGCGCCAGCAGCAAAGGGACAGCTAAAGAGACCCAGTACTTC. It encodes CASSKGTAKETQYF.

This rearrangement joins TRBV5-1 to TRBJ1-4, with 7 positions matching TRBD1. Germline CDR1 reads SGHRS; CDR2 reads YFSETQ. Trimming cost V 4 bases and J 7 bases; bases outside gene matches: 13. The CDR3 contains 16 residues. CDR3 region: CASSETGSLVAEKLFF. The CDR3 DNA reads TGCGCCAGCAGCGAGACAGGGTCCTTAGTAGCTGAAAAACTGTTTTTT.

This sequence joins TRBV11-2 and TRBJ1-2; unclear D gene. CDR1 is SGHAT and CDR2 is FQNNGV in the germline V gene. Trimming cost V 5 bases and J 8 bases, with 15 bases left between them. The CDR3 spans 13 residues. For the CDR3, the DNA is TGTGCCAGCAGCCGAGATCAGAGGGAGGGCTACACCTTC. Translated: CASSRDQREGYTF.

CDR3 loop: CASRLGHRGNQPQHF. The CDR3 DNA reads TGTGCCAGTAGACTGGGCCACAGGGGAAATCAGCCCCAGCATTTT. The V and J genes are TRBV19 and TRBJ1-5; 7 bases match TRBD1. Germline V lookup: CDR1 LNHDA, CDR2 SQIVND (reference sequence). Trimming removed 6 bases from V and 4 bases from J; junction bases left unmatched: 9. The length of the CDR3 is 15 residues.

The V call is TRBV15, the J call TRBJ1-2, with no clear D. With 6 bases removed from V and 0 bases from J, the gap between germline ends came to 11 bases. This CDR3 is built from 14 residues. Germline V gives CDR1 LNHNV, CDR2 YYDKDF (reference sequence). CDR3 amino acids: CATSISGTNYGYTF. The CDR3 DNA is TGTGCCACCAGTATTTCCGGGACTAACTATGGCTACACCTTC.

This rearrangement joins TRBV14 to TRBJ1-1; D ambiguous. The ends were cut back, 0 bases at V and 11 bases at J, with 7 bases in the middle. The CDR3 sequence is 11 residues long. The germline gives CDR1 SGHDN, CDR2 FVKESK. This CDR3 reads CASSQEQVAFF. CDR3 coding DNA: TGTGCCAGCAGCCAAGAGCAGGTGGCTTTCTTT.

This chain joins TRBV6-1 and TRBJ1-5, with D tentatively TRBD1 (6 bases). Between the trimmed V and J ends, which lost 1 base and 7 bases, there was a span of 14 bases. The CDR3 has 15 amino acids. The V gene's germline CDR1 is MNHNS and CDR2 SASEGT. In nucleotides, the CDR3 is TGTGCCAGCAGTGAAGTCAGGGGCGTGGGCCAGCCCCAGCATTTT. Protein sequence: CASSEVRGVGQPQHF.

The chain joins TRBV5-1 to TRBJ2-4; 7 bases are shared with TRBD2. Germline V lookup: CDR1 SGHRS, CDR2 YFSETQ. The J segment lost 7 bases and the V segment lost 4 bases, leaving 20 bases of the junction unmatched. The CDR3 contains 18 residues. CDR3 sequence (DNA): TGCGCCAGCAGCCCCGGCGACCTGGCGGGGGTCCCCGGGAACATTCAGTACTTC. This encodes CASSPGDLAGVPGNIQYF.